The 17 T cell receptor beta chains given below trace back to one sample, sequenced in a study of Ad26.COV2.S vaccination and SARS-CoV-2 variants. Documented treatment: roughly 20 received Ad26.COV2.S at low or high dose, single or two shots; about 5 received placebo; per-sample allocation not given. The study sampled participants on day 63 after the first vaccine or placebo injection. The method was immunoSEQ multiplex PCR; TCRdb's version includes in-frame clones alone and lacks a portion of them. The table records around 340,000 clones, about 89% of them present only once. Material: peripheral blood, obtained in a trial of Ad26.COV2.S vaccine versus placebo. The source is a person aged 18-65 years who received the Ad26.COV2.S COVID-19 vaccine or a placebo.

The V gene is TRBV6-8, the J gene TRBJ2-1; TRBD1 is a possible D gene (6 bases). Germline V gives CDR1 MNHGY, CDR2 SAAAGT. The CDR3 runs 14 residues. With 5 bases removed from V and 4 bases from J, the gap between germline ends came to 12 bases. The CDR3 protein is CASSKGVGYNEQFF. CDR3 sequence (DNA): TGTGCCAGCAGTAAGGGGGTCGGGTACAATGAGCAGTTCTTC.

This rearrangement joins TRBV6-1 to TRBJ1-5, with no clear D. Trimming cost V 2 bases and J 0 bases, with 14 bases left between them. Germline CDR1 and CDR2: MNHNS and SASEGT. CDR3 length: 17 amino acids. The CDR3 here is CASSELAPWDSNQPQHF. CDR3 nucleotides: TGTGCCAGCAGTGAACTCGCGCCATGGGATAGCAATCAGCCCCAGCATTTT.

The chain couples TRBV5-4 to TRBJ2-2; D gene uncertain. The germline V and J ends were trimmed by 0 bases and 0 bases, with 9 bases remaining between them. Looked up from germline, CDR1 is SGHNT and CDR2 is YYREEE (reference sequence). The CDR3 sequence is 16 residues long. The CDR3 bases are TGTGCCAGCAGCTTGGCCGGCAGTACGAACACCGGGGAGCTGTTTTTT. Translated: CASSLAGSTNTGELFF.

This rearrangement joins TRBV25-1 to TRBJ2-4; the D is unclear. Germline CDR1 reads MGHDK; CDR2 reads SYGVNS. Between the trimmed V and J ends, which lost 7 bases and 2 bases, there was a span of 9 bases. The length of the CDR3 is 13 residues. CDR3 amino acids: CASTTKTKNIQYF. The CDR3 nucleotides are TGTGCCAGCACTACAAAAACCAAAAACATTCAGTACTTC.

The chain couples TRBV7-2 to TRBJ2-2, with 10 bases lining up with TRBD2. Losses at the gene ends were 1 base for V and 9 bases for J; bases not matched to a gene: 5. The CDR3 sequence is 15 residues long. Germline V gives CDR1 SGHTA, CDR2 FQGNSA. CDR3 loop: CASSLGLAGVRELFF. The CDR3 DNA reads as TGTGCCAGCAGCTTAGGTCTAGCGGGAGTCCGGGAGCTGTTTTTT. Complete variable domain (other parts from reference TRBV7-2 and TRBJ2-2): GAGVSQSPSNKVTEKGKDVELRCDPISGHTALYWYRQSLGQGLEFLIYFQGNSAPDKSGLPSDRFSAERTGGSVSTLTIQRTQQEDSAVYLCASSLGLAGVRELFFGEGSRLTVL.

The chain employs TRBV9 and TRBJ1-4; 9 bases are shared with TRBD1. The CDR3 has 15 residues. Germline V gene data show CDR1 as SGDLS and CDR2 as YYNGEE. J gave up 8 bases and V 3 bases, and 8 bases lay outside the gene matches. This chain's CDR3 is CASSGTGTGNEKLFF. CDR3 coding DNA: TGTGCCAGCAGCGGAACCGGGACAGGGAACGAAAAACTGTTTTTT.

The chain combines TRBV18 with TRBJ2-5; possible D gene TRBD1, 6 bases. CDR3 size: 14 residues. Trimming cost V 6 bases and J 4 bases, with 15 bases left between them. Germline loops: CDR1 KGHSH, CDR2 LQKENI. CDR3 loop: CASSQQRGGETQYF. The DNA for the CDR3 is TGTGCCAGCTCTCAACAACGAGGGGGAGAGACCCAGTACTTC.

The chain carries TRBV4-1 and TRBJ2-7, with D perhaps TRBD2 (5 bases). In germline, CDR1 is MGHRA, CDR2 YSYEKL. The CDR3 has 14 residues. V was trimmed by 4 bases and J by 0 bases, leaving 10 bases between them. The CDR3 DNA sequence: TGCGCCAGCAGCCTTTCCCGGGACTCCTACGAGCAGTACTTC. Translation: CASSLSRDSYEQYF.

The chain employs TRBV3-1 (or the pseudogene TRBV3-2) and TRBJ1-4, with D maybe TRBD1 (5 bases). V was clipped by 3 bases and J by 4 bases, with 15 bases between them. The germline CDR1 and CDR2 sequences are LGHDT and YNNKEL (reference sequence). The CDR3 spans 16 residues. This CDR3 reads CASSHRPGRNNEKLFF. The CDR3 DNA reads as TGTGCCAGCAGCCACAGGCCGGGACGGAATAATGAAAAACTGTTTTTT.

CDR3 in DNA: TGTGCCAGCAGTGAAGAGCAGGGGTATGGCTACACCTTC. This translates into CASSEEQGYGYTF. The rearrangement uses TRBV2 and TRBJ1-2, with D maybe TRBD1 (6 bases). The CDR3 has 13 residues. CDR1 is SNHLY and CDR2 is FYNNEI in the germline V gene. Trimming took 1 base from V and 5 from J, leaving 8 bases between them.

The chain is built from TRBV3-1 (or the pseudogene TRBV3-2) and TRBJ2-1, with TRBD2 identical over 8 bases. Germline values: CDR1 LGHDT, CDR2 YNNKEL (reference sequence). V lost 4 bases, J lost 6 bases, and 8 bases stayed unmatched. This CDR3 has 15 residues. CDR3 in DNA: TGTGCCAGCAGCCTCGGCCCGGGGGGGGCCAATGAGCAGTTCTTC. Translating gives CASSLGPGGANEQFF.

The rearrangement uses TRBV4-2 and TRBJ2-1; 7 bases are shared with TRBD2. Per the germline V gene, CDR1 is LGHNA and CDR2 is YNFKEQ. The CDR3 covers 14 residues. V gave up 4 bases and J gave up 4 bases; unmatched junction bases: 4. CDR3 loop: CASSREGLYNEQFF. The CDR3 region has the DNA TGTGCCAGCAGCCGGGAGGGCCTGTACAATGAGCAGTTCTTC.

The chain links TRBV7-3 to TRBJ2-1, with 14 bases that match TRBD2. Germline V gives CDR1 SGHTA, CDR2 FQGTGA. CDR3 length: 16 amino acids. J lost 6 bases, V lost 5 bases, and 6 bases had no gene match. The chain's CDR3 is CASSHSTSGGVNEQFF. The CDR3 DNA reads as TGTGCCAGCAGCCACTCGACTAGCGGGGGGGTCAATGAGCAGTTCTTC. The full variable domain, in which reference TRBV7-3 and TRBJ2-1 provide the parts outside the CDR3, is GAGVSQTPSNKVTEKGKYVELRCDPISGHTALYWYRQSLGQGPEFLIYFQGTGAADDSGLPNDRFFAVRPEGSVSTLKIQRTERGDSAVYLCASSHSTSGGVNEQFFGPGTRLTVL.

This rearrangement joins TRBV28 to TRBJ2-2, with 8 bases aligning to TRBD1. V lost 5 bases and J lost 6; bases outside the gene matches: 5. This CDR3 has 14 amino acids. CDR1 MDHEN and CDR2 SYDVKM come from the germline V gene. CDR3 bases: TGTGCCAGCAGTCTAAGACAGGGGCCCGGGGAGCTGTTTTTT. This encodes CASSLRQGPGELFF. Drawing the rest from reference TRBV28 and TRBJ2-2, the complete variable domain is DVKVTQSSRYLVKRTGEKVFLECVQDMDHENMFWYRQDPGLGLRLIYFSYDVKMKEKGDIPEGYSVSREKKERFSLILESASTNQTSMYLCASSLRQGPGELFFGEGSRLTVL.

The chain employs TRBV5-6 and TRBJ2-7; 7 nucleotides line up with TRBD1. Trimming took 4 bases from V and 6 from J; bases not matched to a gene: 1. Germline V gives CDR1 SGHDT, CDR2 YYEEEE. The CDR3 loop spans 11 amino acids. As DNA, the CDR3 is TGTGCCAGCAGCAGGACAGGCGAGCAGTACTTC. Translated, it gives CASSRTGEQYF. Using reference TRBV5-6 and TRBJ2-7 for the parts outside the CDR3, the full variable domain is DAGVTQSPTHLIKTRGQQVTLRCSPKSGHDTVSWYQQALGQGPQFIFQYYEEEERQRGNFPDRFSGHQFPNYSSELNVNALLLGDSALYLCASSRTGEQYFGPGTRLTVT.

The chain uses TRBV27 and TRBJ1-1; the D is unclear. The V and J ends lost 3 bases and 1 base respectively, with 6 bases between them. The V gene's germline CDR1 is MNHEY and CDR2 SMNVEV (reference sequence). The CDR3 is 13 amino acids. The CDR3 DNA reads TGTGCCAGCAGTTTGCGGGGGAACACTGAAGCTTTCTTT. It is translated as CASSLRGNTEAFF.

This chain links TRBV18 with TRBJ2-3; tentatively, D is TRBD1 (6 bases). From germline, CDR1 is KGHSH and CDR2 LQKENI. The CDR3 contains 15 residues. The V and J ends lost 4 bases and 3 bases respectively, with 14 bases between them. The CDR3 loop reads CASSQDYRATDTQYF. Here the CDR3 DNA reads TGTGCCAGCTCACAGGATTACAGGGCAACAGATACGCAGTATTTT.